The present TCR beta chain was sequenced within a study of T-cell memory formation after mild COVID-19. As for the study in general: TCR clustering was largely donor specific.

Looked up from germline, CDR1 is LNHNV and CDR2 is YYDKDF (reference sequence). V gave up 5 bases and J gave up 12 bases; unmatched junction bases: 10. This CDR3 is 13 amino acids long. Researchers used 5'RACE with constant-segment primers to make TCR alpha and TCR beta cDNA libraries that carry sample barcodes and UMIs. TCRdb reprocessed the 5' RACE reads via MiXCR and lists one record per CDR3 protein. Of fewer than 650,000 distinct CDR3 sequences listed, 17% are singletons. This clonotype was recorded a few times. Its antigen is unknown. Study-wide results and limits: Clones that contracted clustered mainly in CM and EM if CD4+ and in EMRA if CD8+. Second-wave clones that peaked on day 37 lacked confirmed SARS-CoV-2 specificity.

Sequencing was carried out using PBMCs or a T cell subset sorted from them (not recorded which). The clonotype originates from an adult woman who had mild COVID-19 (a few samples of this study predate the infection). Cell type and time point are not known. The chain joins TRBV15 to TRBJ2-1; 7 bases are a match to TRBD1. DNA of the CDR3: TGTGCCACCAGCCCTCCCGGCCGGGACAGGCAGTTCTTC. Amino acids: CATSPPGRDRQFF. The full variable domain, with the rest looked up from reference TRBV15 and TRBJ2-1, is DAMVIQNPRYQVTQFGKPVTLSCSQTLNHNVMYWYQQKSSQAPKLLFHYYDKDFNNEADTPDNFQSRRPNTSFCFLDIRSPGLGDTAMYLCATSPPGRDRQFFGPGTRLTVL.